A single sample is the source of the 2 T cell receptor beta chains below, sequenced in a study of blood T cells in healthy people across ages. Together with a sample-barcoded 5' primer, a J-beta primer mix was included in a second PCR lasting about 6 to 11 cycles. Via MiXCR, TCRdb re-called the 5' RACE reads, giving one row per CDR3 protein. The sample lists some 800,000 distinct CDR3 sequences, roughly 25% occurring once. These sequences were also reported in another study, on T cells of mothers and their children.

The sequenced material came from blood. The receptors come from a boy aged 5-17 years in good health.

This clonotype was picked up a small number of times. CDR3: CSVEEVGDGPNEKLFF. The CDR3 region has the DNA TGCAGCGTTGAAGAAGTAGGTGACGGACCTAATGAAAAACTGTTTTTT. This chain connects TRBV29-1 to TRBJ1-4; D gene ambiguous. V gave up 0 bases and J gave up 3 bases, with 14 bases separating them. CDR3 length: 16 amino acids. In germline, CDR1 is SQVTM, CDR2 ANQGSEA.

The gene calls are TRBV7-2 and TRBJ1-4, with 7 bases matching TRBD1. This CDR3 contains 15 residues. Germline V gene sequence: CDR1 SGHTA, CDR2 FQGNSA. The ends lost 0 bases at V and 6 bases at J; junction bases unmatched: 4. The chain's CDR3 is CASSLAWQGDEKLFF. The CDR3 coding sequence is TGTGCCAGCAGCTTAGCCTGGCAGGGGGATGAAAAACTGTTTTTT.